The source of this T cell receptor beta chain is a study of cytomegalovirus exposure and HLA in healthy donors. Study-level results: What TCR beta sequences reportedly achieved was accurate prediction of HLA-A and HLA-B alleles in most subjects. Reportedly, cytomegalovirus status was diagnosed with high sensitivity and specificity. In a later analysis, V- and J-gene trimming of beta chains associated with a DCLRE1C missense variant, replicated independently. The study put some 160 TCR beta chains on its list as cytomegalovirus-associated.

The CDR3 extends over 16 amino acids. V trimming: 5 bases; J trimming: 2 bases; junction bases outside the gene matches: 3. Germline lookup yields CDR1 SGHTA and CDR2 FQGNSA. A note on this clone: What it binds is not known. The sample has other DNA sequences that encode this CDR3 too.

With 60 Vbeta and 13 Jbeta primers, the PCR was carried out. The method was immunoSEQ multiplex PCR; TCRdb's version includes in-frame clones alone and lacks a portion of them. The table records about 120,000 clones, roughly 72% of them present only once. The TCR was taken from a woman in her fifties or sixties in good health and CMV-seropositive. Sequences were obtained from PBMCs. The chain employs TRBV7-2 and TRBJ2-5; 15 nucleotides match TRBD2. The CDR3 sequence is CASSLGLAGGQETQYF. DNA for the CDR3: TGTGCCAGCAGCCTTGGACTAGCGGGGGGGCAAGAGACCCAGTACTTC. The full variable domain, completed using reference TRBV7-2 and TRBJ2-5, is GAGVSQSPSNKVTEKGKDVELRCDPISGHTALYWYRQSLGQGLEFLIYFQGNSAPDKSGLPSDRFSAERTGGSVSTLTIQRTQQEDSAVYLCASSLGLAGGQETQYFGPGTRLLVL.